The 21 T cell receptor beta chains given below trace back to one sample, sequenced in a study of shared clonotypes between healthy human individuals (dated by TCRdb to 2020 to 2021). The library was produced with the immunoSEQ multiplex PCR assay. Not all clones reach the TCRdb copy of this immuneACCESS table, which keeps in-frame sequences only. Checked studies attribute under half of the gap to unresolved V genes and leave the rest unexplained. The sample data list about 1.5 million clones, and approximately 98% of these were observed just once. About 0.42% of the sample goes to the ten largest clones. Sequencing was carried out using naive CD4+ T cells sorted from blood. Interpreted using the paper, the cell subset or site label stands for: CD45RA+ positively selected. The source of these receptors is a man aged 25-40 years in good health.

The rearrangement joins TRBV2 to TRBJ2-7; D uncertain. V lost 1 base and J lost 5, with 15 bases in between. This CDR3 region has 15 residues. Germline CDR1 reads SNHLY; CDR2 reads FYNNEI. CDR3 nucleotide sequence: TGTGCCAGCAGTGAAGTAGGGATAGCCACTGACGAGCAGTACTTC. Protein product: CASSEVGIATDEQYF. The full variable domain, rest sourced from reference TRBV2 and TRBJ2-7, is EPEVTQTPSHQVTQMGQEVILRCVPISNHLYFYWYRQILGQKVEFLVSFYNNEISEKSEIFDDQFSVERPDGSNFTLKIRSTKLEDSAMYFCASSEVGIATDEQYFGPGTRLTVT.

V usage is TRBV25-1 and J usage is TRBJ1-4; a weak D match, TRBD1 (5 bases). Germline V gene sequence: CDR1 MGHDK, CDR2 SYGVNS. The length of the CDR3 is 14 residues. The germline V and J ends were trimmed by 4 bases and 7 bases, with 13 bases remaining between them. The CDR3 region is CASSGVGGGEKLFF. The CDR3 bases are TGTGCCAGCAGTGGAGTGGGGGGAGGTGAAAAACTGTTTTTT.

The V gene is TRBV25-1, the J gene TRBJ1-3; D perhaps matches TRBD1 (5 bases). The CDR3 has 15 residues. The germline V and J ends were trimmed by 3 bases and 3 bases, with 12 bases remaining between them. Germline V gene data show CDR1 as MGHDK and CDR2 as SYGVNS. CDR3 nucleotides: TGTGCCAGCAGTGATCTCCGGGACGGTGGAAACACCATATATTTT. Translated, it gives CASSDLRDGGNTIYF.

With regard to this clone: Other nucleotide sequences in the sample specify the same CDR3. The chain is built from TRBV7-9 and TRBJ2-5; the match to TRBD1 covers 7 bases. CDR1 and CDR2 (germline): SEHNR, FQNEAQ (reference sequence). Losses at the gene ends were 4 bases for V and 2 bases for J; bases not matched to a gene: 1. The CDR3 loop spans 13 amino acids. This CDR3 is CASSSRGQETQYF. DNA for the CDR3: TGTGCCAGCAGCTCCAGGGGGCAAGAGACCCAGTACTTC. Full variable domain (remainder filled in from reference TRBV7-9 and TRBJ2-5): DTGVSQNPRHKITKRGQNVTFRCDPISEHNRLYWYRQTLGQGPEFLTYFQNEAQLEKSRLLSDRFSAERPKGSFSTLEIQRTEQGDSAMYLCASSSRGQETQYFGPGTRLLVL.

This clone was picked up one time. The chain carries TRBV5-1 and TRBJ2-5; the D is unclear. V lost 6 bases to trimming and J lost 4 bases, with 16 bases between them. CDR1 and CDR2 from the germline V gene are SGHRS and YFSETQ. There are 14 residues in the CDR3. CDR3 coding DNA: TGCGCCAGCACCCGTTCTGGGTCGGCAGAGACCCAGTACTTC. Protein sequence: CASTRSGSAETQYF.

The V and J genes are TRBV14 and TRBJ2-7, with D possibly being TRBD2 (6 bases). CDR3 length: 13 residues. Deletions cut 6 bases from V and 4 bases from J, with 13 bases between. CDR1 and CDR2 (germline): SGHDN, FVKESK. The CDR3 coding sequence is TGTGCCAGCAGGTTCTCGCGGGAATACGAGCAGTACTTC. It codes for CASRFSREYEQYF.

CDR3 loop: CASSLTDQNQPQHF. CDR3 DNA sequence: TGTGCCAGCTCACTGACCGATCAGAACCAGCCCCAGCATTTT. The chain uses TRBV18 and TRBJ1-5; D not certain. The CDR3 loop spans 14 amino acids. CDR1 is KGHSH, CDR2 LQKENI, per germline. V lost 4 bases and J lost 7, with 14 bases in between.

Comments on this clone: The sample carries other DNA sequences with the same CDR3. V is TRBV6-5 and J is TRBJ2-7; possibly TRBD2 for D (5 bases). CDR1 and CDR2 from the germline V gene are MNHEY and SVGAGI. V lost 0 bases to trimming and J lost 1 base, with 10 bases between them. The CDR3 spans 15 residues. The CDR3 protein is CASSYSSGTSYEQYF. CDR3 sequence (DNA): TGTGCCAGCAGTTACTCGAGCGGCACTTCCTACGAGCAGTACTTC.

The rearrangement uses TRBV15 and TRBJ1-5; D remains ambiguous. The germline gives CDR1 LNHNV, CDR2 YYDKDF (reference sequence). The V gene lost 0 bases and the J gene lost 12 bases, with 9 bases spanning the gap. The CDR3 consists of 12 residues. CDR3 loop: CATSRDRRGQHF. The CDR3 DNA follows: TGTGCCACCAGCAGAGATAGGCGGGGCCAGCATTTT.

The V gene is TRBV6-1, the J gene TRBJ2-7, with TRBD2 matching over 9 bases. The germline CDR1 and CDR2 sequences are MNHNS and SASEGT. Trimming cost V 4 bases and J 4 bases; bases outside gene matches: 5. The CDR3 is made up of 14 amino acids. CDR3 sequence: CASSALAGPYEQYF. CDR3 bases: TGTGCCAGCAGTGCACTAGCGGGCCCATACGAGCAGTACTTC.

This chain uses TRBV5-4 with TRBJ2-3; D unclear. Trimming removed 4 bases at V and 2 bases at J, with 5 bases between. From germline, CDR1 is SGHNT and CDR2 YYREEE (reference sequence). There are 12 residues in the CDR3. The CDR3 DNA is TGTGCCAGCAGCCTCCCCACAGATACGCAGTATTTT. Protein product: CASSLPTDTQYF.

The rearrangement joins TRBV19 to TRBJ1-2; TRBD1 might be the D (5 bases). V was clipped by 7 bases and J by 6 bases, with 12 bases between them. This CDR3 spans 12 amino acids. Germline-derived CDR1 and CDR2 are LNHDA and SQIVND (reference sequence). In nucleotides, the CDR3 is TGTGCCAGTACGGGGGTTCGCCATGGCTACACCTTC. It encodes CASTGVRHGYTF.

J is TRBJ2-4 and V is TRBV5-1; D not resolved. Trimming took 0 bases from V and 1 from J, leaving 11 bases between them. The CDR3 length is 16 residues. From germline, CDR1 is SGHRS and CDR2 YFSETQ. CDR3 residues: CASSLVPHGAKNIQYF. Written as DNA, the CDR3 is TGCGCCAGCAGCTTGGTTCCACACGGGGCCAAAAACATTCAGTACTTC. The full variable domain, rest sourced from reference TRBV5-1 and TRBJ2-4, is KAGVTQTPRYLIKTRGQQVTLSCSPISGHRSVSWYQQTPGQGLQFLFEYFSETQRNKGNFPGRFSGRQFSNSRSEMNVSTLELGDSALYLCASSLVPHGAKNIQYFGAGTRLSVL.

The CDR3 DNA reads TGTGCCAGCAGCCCATACGGGGGGGGCAGCAAGTTCTTC. Residues: CASSPYGGGSKFF. The rearrangement joins TRBV7-9 to TRBJ2-1, with 8 bases identical to TRBD2. The ends lost 5 bases at V and 14 bases at J; junction bases unmatched: 11. The CDR3 has 13 amino acids. CDR1 and CDR2 from the germline V gene are SEHNR and FQNEAQ (reference sequence).

The chain carries TRBV6-6 and TRBJ1-3; D remains ambiguous. The CDR3 sequence is 14 residues long. The V and J ends lost 4 bases and 1 base respectively, with 8 bases between them. Germline-derived CDR1 and CDR2 are MNHNY and SVGAGI (reference sequence). The CDR3 reads CASSLHDSGNTIYF. Here the CDR3 DNA reads TGTGCCAGCAGTTTACACGATTCTGGAAACACCATATATTTT.

CDR3 nucleotides: TGTGCCAGCACAACGGTTGCGTCTGGAAACACCATATATTTT. Protein: CASTTVASGNTIYF. This sequence joins TRBV6-1 and TRBJ1-3; the D is unclear. The CDR3 runs to 14 residues. V was pared by 7 bases and J by 1 base, with 11 bases between. Germline CDR1 MNHNS, CDR2 SASEGT.

V usage is TRBV27 and J usage is TRBJ2-7; 9 bases are shared with TRBD1. Unmatched junction bases numbered 7, after V lost 7 bases and J lost 3 bases. The CDR3 totals 14 residues. The germline CDR1 and CDR2 sequences are MNHEY and SMNVEV (reference sequence). The CDR3, as DNA: TGTGCCAGCACCAAGGGACAGGGAGGCTACGAGCAGTACTTC. Its translation: CASTKGQGGYEQYF.

The gene calls are TRBV11-2 and TRBJ2-7; possibly TRBD1 for D (6 bases). Between the trimmed V and J ends, which lost 1 base and 4 bases, there was a span of 8 bases. The CDR3 contains 13 residues. The germline V gene encodes CDR1 SGHAT and CDR2 FQNNGV. CDR3 DNA: TGTGCCAGCAGCTTAGCGACAGGTTACGAGCAGTACTTC. It yields the protein CASSLATGYEQYF.

This rearrangement joins TRBV2 to TRBJ1-2; D not resolved. Germline lookup yields CDR1 SNHLY and CDR2 FYNNEI. V shed 3 bases and J shed 5 bases, with 4 bases lying between them. This CDR3 is built from 11 residues. The CDR3 nucleotides read TGTGCCAGCAGTGACGAGTATGGCTACACCTTC. Its protein is CASSDEYGYTF.

This rearrangement joins TRBV10-3 to TRBJ2-3; 9 bases agree with TRBD2. The CDR3 has 14 amino acids. The germline gives CDR1 ENHRY, CDR2 SYGVKD. Unmatched junction bases numbered 6, after V lost 8 bases and J lost 3 bases. Written as DNA, the CDR3 is TGTGCCATCGGCGATAGCGGGAGAACAGATACGCAGTATTTT. Amino acid sequence: CAIGDSGRTDTQYF.

V is TRBV27 and J is TRBJ1-4; D not resolved. V was cut by 7 bases and J by 3 bases, with 6 bases left in between. Looked up from germline, CDR1 is MNHEY and CDR2 is SMNVEV (reference sequence). The CDR3 has 12 residues. CDR3 residues: CASKQPNEKLFF. The CDR3 bases are TGTGCCAGCAAACAGCCTAATGAAAAACTGTTTTTT.